This passage covers 12 T cell receptor beta chains from one sample sequenced in a study of blood T cell repertoires in COVID-19. Measured with immunoSEQ multiplex PCR; TCRdb has only the in-frame clones, and not every one. The sample includes 250,000 or so clones, around 80% of them seen just once. Input material: PBMCs or T cells enriched from blood (not recorded which). The receptors here all came from a man in his 60s who had recovered from COVID-19.

The V and J genes are TRBV24-1 and TRBJ2-2; 9 bases agree with TRBD1. V shed 9 bases and J 5 bases; nucleotides not matched to a gene: 6. CDR1 KGHDR and CDR2 SFDVKD come from the germline V gene. The CDR3 length is 14 residues. CDR3 bases: TGTGCCACCGGATCACAGGGGGCAACCGGGGAGCTGTTTTTT. This codes for CATGSQGATGELFF.

Note on this clone: Other DNA sequences within the sample encode an identical CDR3. The DNA of the CDR3 is TGTGCCAGTAGCATACAGCGGGGGGGCACAGATACGCAGTATTTT. It yields the protein CASSIQRGGTDTQYF. The chain uses TRBV19 and TRBJ2-3; 9 nucleotides agree with TRBD2. This CDR3 comprises 15 residues. Germline V lookup: CDR1 LNHDA, CDR2 SQIVND (reference sequence). The V and J ends lost 6 bases and 1 base, in that order; junction bases with no gene match: 5.

A few counts support this clone. The chain joins TRBV27 to TRBJ2-7, with TRBD2 matching over 7 bases. This CDR3 has 15 residues. Germline CDR1 and CDR2: MNHEY and SMNVEV (reference sequence). Unmatched junction bases numbered 8, after V lost 3 bases and J lost 3 bases. The CDR3 spells CASSFKAGVIYEQYF. DNA for the CDR3: TGTGCCAGCAGTTTTAAGGCGGGGGTGATCTACGAGCAGTACTTC.

The chain links TRBV4-3 to TRBJ1-5; TRBD1 aligns across 7 bases. Germline V CDR1 and CDR2: LGHNA, YSLEER. There are 15 residues in the CDR3. The junction had 8 bases not matched to a gene; V was cut back by 4 bases and J by 5 bases. CDR3 DNA sequence: TGCGCCAGCAGCCCGCAACAGGGGAACGATCAGCCCCAGCATTTT. Its translation is CASSPQQGNDQPQHF.

In its sample, this clone was seen a few times. The chain recombines TRBV4-3 with TRBJ2-3; possible D gene TRBD2, 5 bases. The CDR3 runs to 15 residues. Germline V gene sequence: CDR1 LGHNA, CDR2 YSLEER. V lost 0 bases and J 3 bases, leaving 10 bases between the germline ends. CDR3 sequence reads: CASSQERTPTDTQYF. CDR3 DNA sequence: TGCGCCAGCAGCCAAGAGAGGACTCCAACAGATACGCAGTATTTT.

The J gene is TRBJ2-7, the V gene TRBV19; possibly TRBD1 for D (5 bases). The CDR3 sequence is 16 residues long. The ends were cut back, 5 bases at V and 0 bases at J, with 17 bases in the middle. Germline V gene sequence: CDR1 LNHDA, CDR2 SQIVND (reference sequence). CDR3 bases: TGTGCCAGTAGTCCACTCCGACCCCAGGGCTCCTACGAGCAGTACTTC. This encodes CASSPLRPQGSYEQYF.

The rearrangement uses TRBV27 and TRBJ1-6; maybe TRBD1 (6 bases). The CDR3 is made up of 14 amino acids. Germline CDR1 and CDR2: MNHEY and SMNVEV (reference sequence). Trimming left V 7 bases short and J 9 bases short, with 16 bases between. This CDR3 is CASTRGPRGSPLHF. CDR3 coding DNA: TGTGCCAGCACCAGGGGCCCGAGAGGTTCACCCCTCCACTTT.

The chain carries TRBV2 and TRBJ1-5; D perhaps matches TRBD1 (5 bases). Germline values: CDR1 SNHLY, CDR2 FYNNEI. V was pared by 3 bases and J by 0 bases, with 15 bases between. This CDR3 is 17 amino acids long. The CDR3 region is CASSEGGYTDSNQPQHF. As DNA, the CDR3 is TGTGCCAGCAGTGAGGGGGGGTACACGGATAGCAATCAGCCCCAGCATTTT.

The chain has TRBV10-2 and TRBJ1-4; TRBD1 might be the D (6 bases). The CDR3 has 15 amino acids. Germline CDR1 WSHSY, CDR2 SAAADI. V was pared by 0 bases and J by 7 bases, with 12 bases between. The DNA of the CDR3 is TGCGCCAGCAGTGAGTCGTCGGGGGGCGGTGAAAAACTGTTTTTT. This encodes CASSESSGGGEKLFF.

This clone was seen a handful of times. The J gene is TRBJ1-1, the V gene TRBV20-1; D is undetermined. This CDR3 spans 11 amino acids. Trimming left V 3 bases short and J 0 bases short, with 2 bases between. Germline V gene data show CDR1 as DFQATT and CDR2 as SNEGSKA (reference sequence). The DNA of the CDR3 is TGCAGTGCTAGCATGAACACTGAAGCTTTCTTT. This gives the protein CSASMNTEAFF.

The gene calls are TRBV19 and TRBJ2-1; 8 bases match TRBD2. The CDR3 is 15 amino acids. V lost 4 bases, J lost 6 bases, and 8 bases stayed unmatched. Germline values: CDR1 LNHDA, CDR2 SQIVND (reference sequence). The CDR3 loop reads CASSKGTRMGNEQFF. CDR3 nucleotides: TGTGCCAGTAGTAAGGGGACTAGGATGGGCAATGAGCAGTTCTTC. Complete variable domain (other parts from reference TRBV19 and TRBJ2-1): DGGITQSPKYLFRKEGQNVTLSCEQNLNHDAMYWYRQDPGQGLRLIYYSQIVNDFQKGDIAEGYSVSREKKESFPLTVTSAQKNPTAFYLCASSKGTRMGNEQFFGPGTRLTVL.

This clone was recorded once. The genes are TRBV4-1 and TRBJ2-5, with D possibly TRBD2 on 5 matching bases. This CDR3 is 15 amino acids long. Germline V CDR1 and CDR2: MGHRA, YSYEKL. Trimming stripped 3 bases from V and 4 bases from J, with 15 bases between. The CDR3 loop reads CASSQGWTSIETQYF. CDR3 DNA: TGCGCCAGCAGCCAGGGTTGGACTTCAATAGAGACCCAGTACTTC.